Each of the 5 T cell receptor beta chains below was sequenced from the same sample in a study of T-cell reconstitution after alpha-beta-depleted transplantation in children. A TCRbeta library incorporating unique molecular identifiers was prepared. One entry per CDR3 protein results from TCRdb running MiXCR on the PCR reads. Of hundreds of thousands of distinct CDR3 sequences listed, 16% are singletons. Source: PBMCs, mostly from graft donor cells, taken 360 days after TCRalphabeta/CD19-depleted stem cell transplant. All receptors derive from a male patient aged 10-17 years who had a stem cell transplant for acute lymphoblastic leukemia, so the T cells may come from the graft donor.

V usage is TRBV27 and J usage is TRBJ2-1; D might be TRBD2 (6 bases). The germline V and J ends were trimmed by 5 bases and 8 bases, with 25 bases remaining between them. From germline, CDR1 is MNHEY and CDR2 SMNVEV (reference sequence). The CDR3 has 17 residues. The CDR3, as DNA: TGTGCCAGCAGTCTGAGAAACCGGGACTTCTTACCGGATGAGCAGTTCTTC. Protein sequence: CASSLRNRDFLPDEQFF.

The genes are TRBV9 and TRBJ2-5; TRBD2 agrees at 10 bases. The ends lost 2 bases at V and 2 bases at J; junction bases unmatched: 6. The CDR3 spans 16 residues. Germline V CDR1 and CDR2: SGDLS, YYNGEE. The chain's CDR3 is CASSVRPSGSQETQYF. The CDR3 bases are TGTGCCAGCAGCGTCCGGCCTAGCGGGAGTCAAGAGACCCAGTACTTC. Supplemented by reference TRBV9 and TRBJ2-5, the full variable domain reads DSGVTQTPKHLITATGQRVTLRCSPRSGDLSVYWYQQSLDQGLQFLIQYYNGEERAKGNILERFSAQQFPDLHSELNLSSLELGDSALYFCASSVRPSGSQETQYFGPGTRLLVL.

This chain connects TRBV12-3 or TRBV12-4 to TRBJ2-7, with D perhaps TRBD2 (6 bases). The CDR3 extends over 16 amino acids. The V gene lost 5 bases and the J gene lost 0 bases, with 17 bases spanning the gap. CDR3 sequence reads: CASSEGTSSSSYEQYF. The CDR3, as DNA: TGTGCCAGCAGTGAAGGTACTAGCAGTAGCTCCTACGAGCAGTACTTC.

V and J are TRBV20-1 and TRBJ2-3; TRBD2 matches 7 bases. The ends lost 2 bases at V and 5 bases at J; junction bases unmatched: 16. Germline V gene sequence: CDR1 DFQATT, CDR2 SNEGSKA (reference sequence). The CDR3 totals 17 residues. As DNA, the CDR3 is TGCAGTGCTAGATATCTCCGGGAGGCGCCGTGGGTAGATACGCAGTATTTT. Translated, it gives CSARYLREAPWVDTQYF.

The sample holds many counts of this clonotype. V and J are TRBV18 and TRBJ2-7; no reliable D call. The germline V and J ends were trimmed by 3 bases and 0 bases, with 12 bases remaining between them. This CDR3 comprises 15 residues. CDR1 and CDR2 (germline): KGHSH, LQKENI. CDR3 coding DNA: TGTGCCAGCTCACCGCCTAATTCCATCTCCTACGAGCAGTACTTC. Translated, it gives CASSPPNSISYEQYF.